The source of this TCR beta chain is a study of T cells in Graves' hyperthyroidism and ophthalmopathy. Study as a whole: Peripheral blood was obtained at initial diagnosis, preceding any treatment.

CDR3 size: 18 residues. In germline, CDR1 is SGHAT, CDR2 FQNNGV. The V gene end was trimmed by 5 bases and the J gene end by 5 bases; junction bases not matched to a gene: 16. Amplification of TCR beta CDR3 regions used RNA as the template. First-round RT-PCR of the TCR CDR3 relied on the HTBI primer set. TCRdb reprocessed the multiplex PCR reads via MiXCR and lists one record per CDR3 protein. The sample has approximately 490,000 distinct CDR3 sequences; 22% are singletons. This clonotype was seen a few times. Source material: blood. This chain uses TRBV11-2 with TRBJ2-5; TRBD2 agrees at 11 bases. This clonotype originated in a woman in her 70s with Graves' ophthalmopathy. CDR3 region: CASSLHSDSGRVRETQYF. The CDR3 DNA reads TGTGCCAGCAGCCTACACTCAGATAGCGGGAGGGTGAGGGAGACCCAGTACTTC.